One and the same sample provided the 30 T cell receptor beta chains below, sequenced in a study of monozygotic twins with inflammatory bowel disease. TCRdb re-called the 5' RACE reads and catalogs CDR3 proteins one per entry, DNA excluded. In all, the sample yields 300,000 to 400,000 distinct CDR3 sequences. Material: blood. These receptors all stem from a human donor with ulcerative colitis or Crohn's disease, or a healthy co-twin of an affected twin (not recorded which).

V is TRBV28 and J is TRBJ1-2; TCRdb reports TRBD1, a call that lacks DNA to check it against. The germline CDR1 and CDR2 sequences are MDHEN and SYDVKM. The CDR3 extends over 14 amino acids. CDR3: CASSSPFAVTRYTF.

This chain uses TRBV7-3 with TRBJ1-1; as DNA is missing, the TRBD1 call by TCRdb cannot be tested. The length of the CDR3 is 15 residues. Germline V gene data show CDR1 as SGHTA and CDR2 as FQGTGA. CDR3 in amino acids: CASSSSGTGIPEAFF.

The chain couples TRBV27 to TRBJ1-4. Germline CDR1 is MNHEY and CDR2 is SMNVEV (reference sequence). The CDR3 loop spans 14 amino acids. This CDR3 reads CASSLTGVNEKLFF. The complete variable domain, with remaining parts taken from reference TRBV27 and TRBJ1-4, reads EAQVTQNPRYLITVTGKKLTVTCSQNMNHEYMSWYRQDPGLGLRQIYYSMNVEVTDKGDVPEGYKVSRKEKRNFPLILESPSPNQTSLYFCASSLTGVNEKLFFGSGTQLSVL.

This chain uses TRBV10-3 with TRBJ2-6; TCRdb's D gene call, TRBD1, goes unchecked for lack of DNA. The CDR3 is 16 residues long. CDR1 and CDR2 from the germline V gene are ENHRY and SYGVKD. Here the CDR3 reads CAIRDRDNSGANVLTF.

This chain links TRBV20-1 with TRBJ2-1; TCRdb returns TRBD2, unconfirmable since there is no DNA. Per germline, CDR1 DFQATT and CDR2 SNEGSKA (reference sequence). The CDR3 length is 15 residues. CDR3 loop: CSATLSGGPPNEQFF.

The rearrangement uses TRBV12-3 or TRBV12-4 and TRBJ2-6. CDR3 length equals 13 residues. The CDR3 reads CASNTPGANVLTF.

The V and J genes are TRBV9 and TRBJ2-2; TCRdb selects TRBD1, and the lack of DNA leaves this call unchecked. CDR1 is SGDLS and CDR2 is YYNGEE in the germline V gene. This CDR3 has 13 residues. This CDR3 reads CASSPRGLAELFF.

This sequence joins TRBV20-1 and TRBJ2-5. The CDR3 is 14 residues long. CDR1 is DFQATT, CDR2 SNEGSKA, per germline (reference sequence). The CDR3 loop is CSARDSRDQETQYF.

The chain couples TRBV5-1 to TRBJ1-6; the D call from TCRdb, TRBD1, cannot be confirmed without DNA. The CDR3 spans 18 residues. Germline V gives CDR1 SGHRS, CDR2 YFSETQ. CDR3 loop: CASSSQGTGGSYNSPLHF.

This chain joins TRBV6-6 and TRBJ1-1. The CDR3 is 12 residues long. CDR1 and CDR2 (germline): MNHNY, SVGAGI (reference sequence). CDR3 sequence: CATRGLNTEAFF.

J is TRBJ2-1 and V is TRBV20-1; with no DNA, the TCRdb D assignment of TRBD2 cannot be verified. Germline lookup yields CDR1 DFQATT and CDR2 SNEGSKA (reference sequence). CDR3 length: 19 amino acids. CDR3 loop: CSARARGTSGRAASWEQFF.

The chain carries TRBV5-1 and TRBJ2-1; TCRdb's assignment of TRBD1 cannot be checked, as there is no DNA. CDR1 and CDR2 (germline): SGHRS, YFSETQ. The CDR3 is made up of 14 amino acids. CDR3 loop: CASSLALSHNEQFF.

The chain is built from TRBV18 and TRBJ2-3; the TCRdb call, TRBD2, lacks DNA for checking. Germline CDR1 is KGHSH and CDR2 is LQKENI. CDR3 length: 16 amino acids. The CDR3 sequence: CASSPGTSGITDTQYF.

The gene calls are TRBV21-1 and TRBJ2-7; the TRBD1 assignment by TCRdb is unverifiable without DNA. TRBV21-1 is a documented pseudogene. This CDR3 region has 14 residues. The CDR3 loop reads CASRGQGKTYEQYF.

The chain is built from TRBV3-1 and TRBJ2-4. Germline-derived CDR1 and CDR2 are LGHDT and YNNKEL (reference sequence). This CDR3 is 14 amino acids long. The CDR3 protein is CASSQELAKNIQYF.

V gene TRBV12-3 or TRBV12-4 combines with J gene TRBJ1-2; without DNA, the TCRdb call of TRBD1 cannot be checked. CDR3 length: 20 amino acids. The CDR3 here is CASSLVGRGLQQPRSYGYTF.

This rearrangement joins TRBV27 to TRBJ2-7; TCRdb lists TRBD1, though no DNA is available to test this call. Looked up from germline, CDR1 is MNHEY and CDR2 is SMNVEV (reference sequence). The CDR3 extends over 15 amino acids. Here the CDR3 reads CASSFWTGMFYEQYF.

The rearrangement uses TRBV6-5 and TRBJ1-1. Germline V CDR1 and CDR2: MNHEY, SVGAGI. There are 11 residues in the CDR3. CDR3 loop: CASVRWGEAFF.

This chain uses TRBV12-3 or TRBV12-4 with TRBJ1-5; the D gene TCRdb calls, TRBD1, cannot be checked with no DNA. This CDR3 has 15 residues. This CDR3 is CASSATGLSNQPQHF.

The chain carries TRBV6-2 or TRBV6-3 and TRBJ2-7; the D call of TRBD1 rests on TCRdb alone, since no DNA is present to check it. The germline gives CDR1 MNHEY, CDR2 SVGEGT. There are 12 residues in the CDR3. CDR3 in amino acids: CASNDRGSEQYF.

This sequence joins TRBV7-9 and TRBJ2-7; the D call of TRBD2 rests on TCRdb alone, since no DNA is present to check it. Germline CDR1 and CDR2: SEHNR and FQNEAQ (reference sequence). The length of the CDR3 is 16 residues. The CDR3 loop reads CASSPQLGLAEYEQYF.

This chain links TRBV6-1 with TRBJ2-1; the TCRdb D gene call, TRBD1, has no DNA to confirm it. CDR3 length equals 14 residues. Germline V gene lookup returns CDR1 MNHNS and CDR2 SASEGT. The CDR3 sequence: CASSPRTGYNEQFF.

V is TRBV11-3 and J is TRBJ1-3. Germline CDR1 is SGHNT and CDR2 is YENEEA. The CDR3 sequence is 15 residues long. The CDR3: CASSLRKSSGNTIYF.

The CDR3 is CASSLNGQGSSPLHF. The rearrangement links TRBV7-2 to TRBJ1-6; TCRdb picks TRBD1, but there is no DNA to check that call. Germline loops: CDR1 SGHTA, CDR2 FQGNSA. This CDR3 comprises 15 residues.

The chain has TRBV12-3 or TRBV12-4 and TRBJ1-6. This CDR3 region has 13 residues. The CDR3 sequence is CASSLVANSPLHF.

The chain links TRBV20-1 to TRBJ2-3; lacking DNA, the TRBD1 call made by TCRdb goes unchecked. Germline loops: CDR1 DFQATT, CDR2 SNEGSKA (reference sequence). The CDR3 is 13 residues long. This CDR3 is CSAPGMSTDTQYF.

The gene calls are TRBV21-1 and TRBJ2-2; TCRdb's D call, TRBD1, is unchecked because there is no DNA. TRBV21-1 is a listed pseudogene. This CDR3 is built from 17 residues. This CDR3 reads CAIPGQAEIANTGELFF.

The chain couples TRBV10-1 to TRBJ2-1; the D gene TCRdb calls, TRBD2, cannot be checked with no DNA. The CDR3 spans 13 residues. From germline, CDR1 is WNHNN and CDR2 SYGVQD (reference sequence). Here the CDR3 reads CASSRTSGNEQFF.

The V call is TRBV7-6, the J call TRBJ1-1; as DNA is missing, the TRBD1 call by TCRdb cannot be tested. The CDR3 contains 11 residues. CDR1 SGHVS and CDR2 FNYEAQ come from the germline V gene. The CDR3 is CASSPLDGRPF.

The chain recombines TRBV4-3 with TRBJ2-7; the TRBD2 assignment by TCRdb is unverifiable without DNA. Germline V gives CDR1 LGHNA, CDR2 YSLEER. The CDR3 covers 15 residues. CDR3: CASSQGPGDFYEQYF.